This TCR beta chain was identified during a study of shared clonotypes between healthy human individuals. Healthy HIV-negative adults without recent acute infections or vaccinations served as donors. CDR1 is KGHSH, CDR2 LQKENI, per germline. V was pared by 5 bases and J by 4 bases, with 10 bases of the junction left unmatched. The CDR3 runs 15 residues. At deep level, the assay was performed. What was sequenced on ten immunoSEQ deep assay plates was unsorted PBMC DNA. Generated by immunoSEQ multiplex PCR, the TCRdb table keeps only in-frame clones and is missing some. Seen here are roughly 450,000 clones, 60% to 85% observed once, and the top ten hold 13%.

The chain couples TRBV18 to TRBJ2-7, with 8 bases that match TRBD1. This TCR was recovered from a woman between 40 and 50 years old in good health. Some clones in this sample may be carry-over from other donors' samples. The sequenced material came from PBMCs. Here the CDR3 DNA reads TGTGCCAGCTCAGCCTCCGGGACAGGAGCTTACGAGCAGTACTTC. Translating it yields CASSASGTGAYEQYF.